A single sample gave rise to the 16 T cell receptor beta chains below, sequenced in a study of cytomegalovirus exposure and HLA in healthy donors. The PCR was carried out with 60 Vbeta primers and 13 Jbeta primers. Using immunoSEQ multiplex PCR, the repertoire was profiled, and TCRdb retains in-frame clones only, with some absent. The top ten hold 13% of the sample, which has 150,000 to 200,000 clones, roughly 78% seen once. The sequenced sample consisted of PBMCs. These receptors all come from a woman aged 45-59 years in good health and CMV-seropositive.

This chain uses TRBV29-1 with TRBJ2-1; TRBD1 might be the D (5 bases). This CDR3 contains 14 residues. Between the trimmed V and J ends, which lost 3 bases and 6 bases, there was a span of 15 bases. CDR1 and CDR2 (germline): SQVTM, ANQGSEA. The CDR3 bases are TGCAGCGTTGAGTGGGGCTTGGTAGGCAATGAGCAGTTCTTC. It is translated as CSVEWGLVGNEQFF.

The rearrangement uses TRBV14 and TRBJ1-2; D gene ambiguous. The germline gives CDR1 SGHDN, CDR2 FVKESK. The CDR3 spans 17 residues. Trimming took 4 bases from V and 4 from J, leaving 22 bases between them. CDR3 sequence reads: CASSLGISVKRGYGYTF. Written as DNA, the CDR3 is TGTGCCAGCAGCCTAGGGATATCCGTGAAACGGGGCTATGGCTACACCTTC. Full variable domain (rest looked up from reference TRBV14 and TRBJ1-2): EAGVTQFPSHSVIEKGQTVTLRCDPISGHDNLYWYRRVMGKEIKFLLHFVKESKQDESGMPNNRFLAERTGGTYSTLKVQPAELEDSGVYFCASSLGISVKRGYGYTFGSGTRLTVV.

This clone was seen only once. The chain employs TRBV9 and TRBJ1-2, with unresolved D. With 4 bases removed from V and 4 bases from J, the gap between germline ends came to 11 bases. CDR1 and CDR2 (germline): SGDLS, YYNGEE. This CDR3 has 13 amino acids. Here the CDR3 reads CASSSDWSYGYTF. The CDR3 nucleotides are TGTGCCAGCAGCTCGGACTGGTCCTATGGCTACACCTTC.

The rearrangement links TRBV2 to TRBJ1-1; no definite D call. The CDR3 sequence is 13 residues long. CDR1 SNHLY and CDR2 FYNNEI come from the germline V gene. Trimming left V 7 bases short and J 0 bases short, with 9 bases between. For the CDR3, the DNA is TGTGCCAGCAACAGACAACTGAACACTGAAGCTTTCTTT. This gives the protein CASNRQLNTEAFF. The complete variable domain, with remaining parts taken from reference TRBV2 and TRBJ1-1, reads EPEVTQTPSHQVTQMGQEVILRCVPISNHLYFYWYRQILGQKVEFLVSFYNNEISEKSEIFDDQFSVERPDGSNFTLKIRSTKLEDSAMYFCASNRQLNTEAFFGQGTRLTVV.

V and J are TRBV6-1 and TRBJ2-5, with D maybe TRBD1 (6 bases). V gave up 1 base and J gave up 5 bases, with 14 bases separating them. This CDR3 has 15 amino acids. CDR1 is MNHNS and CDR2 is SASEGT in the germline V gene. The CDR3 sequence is CASSEEGGSWETQYF. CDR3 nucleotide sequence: TGTGCCAGCAGTGAAGAAGGGGGAAGCTGGGAGACCCAGTACTTC.

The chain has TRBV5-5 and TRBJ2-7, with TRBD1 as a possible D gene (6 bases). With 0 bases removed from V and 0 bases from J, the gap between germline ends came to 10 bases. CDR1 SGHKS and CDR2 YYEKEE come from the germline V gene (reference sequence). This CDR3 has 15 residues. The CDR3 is CASSLGNRDSYEQYF. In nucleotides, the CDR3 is TGTGCCAGCAGCTTGGGGAACAGGGACTCCTACGAGCAGTACTTC.

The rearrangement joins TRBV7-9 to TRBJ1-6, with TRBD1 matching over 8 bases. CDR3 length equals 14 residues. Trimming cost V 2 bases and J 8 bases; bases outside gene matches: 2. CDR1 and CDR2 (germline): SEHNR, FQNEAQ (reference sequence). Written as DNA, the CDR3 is TGTGCCAGCAGCTTACAGGGGGCTTATTCACCCCTCCACTTT. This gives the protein CASSLQGAYSPLHF.

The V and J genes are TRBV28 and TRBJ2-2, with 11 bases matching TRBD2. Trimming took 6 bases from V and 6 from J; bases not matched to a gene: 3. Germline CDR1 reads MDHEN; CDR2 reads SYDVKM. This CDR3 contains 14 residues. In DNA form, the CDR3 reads TGTGCCAGCAGAGATAGCGGGGGGGCCGGGGAGCTGTTTTTT. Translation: CASRDSGGAGELFF.

This CDR3 is CASSLGGTGGGLGGELFF. CDR3 sequence (DNA): TGTGCCAGCAGCTTGGGAGGCACCGGGGGAGGTCTGGGCGGGGAGCTGTTTTTT. The chain couples TRBV5-4 to TRBJ2-2, with D possibly TRBD2 on 6 matching bases. With 0 bases removed from V and 7 bases from J, the gap between germline ends came to 22 bases. The CDR3 has 18 amino acids. In germline, CDR1 is SGHNT, CDR2 YYREEE (reference sequence).

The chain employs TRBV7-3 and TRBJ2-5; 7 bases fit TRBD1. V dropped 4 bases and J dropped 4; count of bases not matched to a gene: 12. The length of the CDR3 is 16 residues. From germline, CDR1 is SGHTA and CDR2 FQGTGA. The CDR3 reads CASSSTGALSGETQYF. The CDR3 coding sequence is TGTGCCAGCAGCTCCACAGGGGCCCTCTCAGGAGAGACCCAGTACTTC. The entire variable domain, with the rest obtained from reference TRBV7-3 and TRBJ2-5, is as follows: GAGVSQTPSNKVTEKGKYVELRCDPISGHTALYWYRQSLGQGPEFLIYFQGTGAADDSGLPNDRFFAVRPEGSVSTLKIQRTERGDSAVYLCASSSTGALSGETQYFGPGTRLLVL.

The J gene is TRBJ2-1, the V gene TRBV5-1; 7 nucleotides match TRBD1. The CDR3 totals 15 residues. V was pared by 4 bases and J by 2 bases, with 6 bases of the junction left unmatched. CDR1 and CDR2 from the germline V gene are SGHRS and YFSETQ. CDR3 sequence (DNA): TGCGCCAGCAGCCCGGACAGGCCCCCCTACAATGAGCAGTTCTTC. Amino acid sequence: CASSPDRPPYNEQFF.

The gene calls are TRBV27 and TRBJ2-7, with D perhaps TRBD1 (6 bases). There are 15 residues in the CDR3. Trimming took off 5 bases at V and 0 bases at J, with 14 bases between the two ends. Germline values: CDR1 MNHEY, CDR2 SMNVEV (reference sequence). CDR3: CASSPGTRGSYEQYF. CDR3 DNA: TGTGCCAGCAGTCCCGGGACACGGGGCTCCTACGAGCAGTACTTC.

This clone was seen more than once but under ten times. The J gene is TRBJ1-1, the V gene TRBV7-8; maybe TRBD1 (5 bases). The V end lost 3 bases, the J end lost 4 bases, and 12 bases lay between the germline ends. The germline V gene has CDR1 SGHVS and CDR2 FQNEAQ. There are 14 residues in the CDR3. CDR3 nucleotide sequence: TGTGCCAGCAGCTTCCAACGGGGACTCACTGAAGCTTTCTTT. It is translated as CASSFQRGLTEAFF.

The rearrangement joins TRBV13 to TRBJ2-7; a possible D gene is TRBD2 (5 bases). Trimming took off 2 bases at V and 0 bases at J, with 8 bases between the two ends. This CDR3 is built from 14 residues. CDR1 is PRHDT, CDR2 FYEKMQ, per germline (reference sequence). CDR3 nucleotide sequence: TGTGCCAGCAGCTTAAAGACTAACTCCTACGAGCAGTACTTC. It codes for CASSLKTNSYEQYF. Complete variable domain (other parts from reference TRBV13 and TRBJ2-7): AAGVIQSPRHLIKEKRETATLKCYPIPRHDTVYWYQQGPGQDPQFLISFYEKMQSDKGSIPDRFSAQQFSDYHSELNMSSLELGDSALYFCASSLKTNSYEQYFGPGTRLTVT.

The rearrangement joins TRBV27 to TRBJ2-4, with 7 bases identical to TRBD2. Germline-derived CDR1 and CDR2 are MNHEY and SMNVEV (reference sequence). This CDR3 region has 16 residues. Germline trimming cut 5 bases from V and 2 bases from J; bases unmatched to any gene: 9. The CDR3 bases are TGTGCCAGCAGTCCTCTGGGGGGGAGAACCAAAAACATTCAGTACTTC. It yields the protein CASSPLGGRTKNIQYF.

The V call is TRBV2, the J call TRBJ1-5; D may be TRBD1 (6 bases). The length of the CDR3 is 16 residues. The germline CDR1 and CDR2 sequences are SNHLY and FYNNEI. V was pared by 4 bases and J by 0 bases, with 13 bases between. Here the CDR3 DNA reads TGTGCCAGCAGTGCAGGGGTGGGCTTTAGCAATCAGCCCCAGCATTTT. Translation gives CASSAGVGFSNQPQHF.